What follows are 25 T cell receptor beta chains derived from one specimen sequenced in a study of Ad26.COV2.S vaccination and SARS-CoV-2 variants. Profiling relied on immunoSEQ multiplex PCR, and the TCRdb table lists in-frame clones only, not all of them. The data contain 400,000 to 450,000 clones, about 90% of them singletons. The sample's treatment: roughly 18 received Ad26.COV2.S at low or high dose, single or two shots; roughly five received placebo; per-sample allocation not given. Sampling was performed 63 days after the first vaccine or placebo injection. The sequences come from peripheral blood, collected in a trial of Ad26.COV2.S vaccine versus placebo. The receptors originated from a person aged 18 to 65 who received the Ad26.COV2.S COVID-19 vaccine or a placebo.

This sequence joins TRBV5-6 and TRBJ1-2; no clear D gene. The ends were cut back, 4 bases at V and 0 bases at J, with 7 bases in the middle. From germline, CDR1 is SGHDT and CDR2 YYEEEE. There are 13 residues in the CDR3. For the CDR3, the DNA is TGTGCCAGCAGCCCCGGGGCTAACTATGGCTACACCTTC. As protein: CASSPGANYGYTF.

CDR3 loop: CASSISVVTALINNSGANVLTF. Here the CDR3 DNA reads TGTGCCAGTAGTATATCTGTTGTGACAGCACTTATAAACAACTCTGGGGCCAACGTCCTGACTTTC. The chain joins TRBV19 to TRBJ2-6; TRBD1 might be the D (5 bases). CDR1 is LNHDA and CDR2 is SQIVND in the germline V gene (reference sequence). There are 22 residues in the CDR3. Deletions cut 2 bases from V and 0 bases from J, with 26 bases between.

The chain joins TRBV7-8 to TRBJ2-5; 9 bases map to TRBD1. The CDR3 is 15 residues long. V shed 6 bases, J shed 3 bases, and the junction held 8 bases outside the gene matches. Germline V CDR1 and CDR2: SGHVS, FQNEAQ. The CDR3: CASSSPGQGKETQYF. DNA of the CDR3: TGTGCCAGCAGTTCCCCGGGACAGGGTAAAGAGACCCAGTACTTC.

This chain connects TRBV6-6 to TRBJ2-1; 9 bases fit TRBD1. This CDR3 contains 16 residues. Unmatched junction bases numbered 10, after V lost 10 bases and J lost 0 bases. The germline gives CDR1 MNHNY, CDR2 SVGAGI (reference sequence). The CDR3 coding sequence is TGTGCCACCGCGGACAGGGGACCAAGCTCCTACAATGAGCAGTTCTTC. Translation: CATADRGPSSYNEQFF.

The chain is built from TRBV7-8 and TRBJ2-6; unclear D gene. Trimming stripped 6 bases from V and 0 bases from J, with 9 bases between. The germline V gene has CDR1 SGHVS and CDR2 FQNEAQ. This CDR3 spans 15 amino acids. CDR3 bases: TGTGCCAGCAGTGGTGACACCTCTGGGGCCAACGTCCTGACTTTC. Translating gives CASSGDTSGANVLTF.

This chain connects TRBV9 to TRBJ2-2; no reliable D call. This CDR3 region has 17 residues. Deletions cut 0 bases from V and 4 bases from J, with 16 bases between. CDR1 is SGDLS, CDR2 YYNGEE, per germline. CDR3 amino acids: CASSVDGPPMSTGELFF. The CDR3 DNA follows: TGTGCCAGCAGCGTAGATGGACCGCCGATGTCCACCGGGGAGCTGTTTTTT.

The genes are TRBV7-8 and TRBJ1-5, with D tentatively TRBD1 (6 bases). The V gene's germline CDR1 is SGHVS and CDR2 FQNEAQ. V gave up 1 base and J gave up 4 bases, with 11 bases separating them. The CDR3 runs to 15 residues. CDR3 residues: CASSLGGRLNQPQHF. As DNA, the CDR3 is TGTGCCAGCAGCTTAGGGGGGCGGCTGAATCAGCCCCAGCATTTT.

This chain connects TRBV6-5 to TRBJ1-5; a possible D gene is TRBD1 (6 bases). Germline V lookup: CDR1 MNHEY, CDR2 SVGAGI. The V and J ends lost 6 bases and 3 bases respectively, with 15 bases between them. This CDR3 comprises 15 residues. The CDR3 bases are TGTGCCAGCAGCCCACCGGGACATAACAATCAGCCCCAGCATTTT. Residues: CASSPPGHNNQPQHF.

The chain carries TRBV28 and TRBJ2-3, with 9 bases identical to TRBD2. Trimming cost V 6 bases and J 2 bases; bases outside gene matches: 12. Germline V gene sequence: CDR1 MDHEN, CDR2 SYDVKM. CDR3 length equals 17 residues. The CDR3 is CASRPAGGPGPTDTQYF. CDR3 coding DNA: TGTGCCAGCAGGCCGGCGGGAGGGCCGGGTCCCACAGATACGCAGTATTTT.

This sequence joins TRBV5-1 and TRBJ2-7; no clear D. This CDR3 region has 12 residues. Germline CDR1 reads SGHRS; CDR2 reads YFSETQ. The germline V and J ends were trimmed by 3 bases and 3 bases, with 7 bases remaining between them. CDR3: CASSSLDYEQYF. The CDR3 DNA follows: TGCGCCAGCAGCTCTTTAGACTACGAGCAGTACTTC.

V gene TRBV28 combines with J gene TRBJ1-5; possible D gene TRBD1, 5 bases. Germline loops: CDR1 MDHEN, CDR2 SYDVKM. The CDR3 totals 14 residues. Trimming pared 5 bases from V and 9 bases from J, leaving 17 bases between. The CDR3 DNA is TGTGCCAGCAGTCCCGACAGAACACCGCGGCCCCAGCATTTT. This sequence encodes CASSPDRTPRPQHF. The full variable domain, rest sourced from reference TRBV28 and TRBJ1-5, is DVKVTQSSRYLVKRTGEKVFLECVQDMDHENMFWYRQDPGLGLRLIYFSYDVKMKEKGDIPEGYSVSREKKERFSLILESASTNQTSMYLCASSPDRTPRPQHFGDGTRLSIL.

J is TRBJ2-5 and V is TRBV28; either TRBD1 or TRBD2 may fit D (5 bases each). Germline assignment: CDR1 MDHEN and CDR2 SYDVKM. V lost 3 bases and J lost 3, with 17 bases in between. The CDR3 has 16 amino acids. CDR3 sequence (DNA): TGTGCCAGCAGTTTGAGTGGGGCAAGGGGAGAAGAGACCCAGTACTTC. Translation: CASSLSGARGEETQYF.

This sequence joins TRBV30 and TRBJ2-3; no firm D call. CDR3 length: 12 residues. Trimming cost V 7 bases and J 2 bases, with 10 bases left between them. Germline V gene lookup returns CDR1 GTSNPN and CDR2 SVGIG (reference sequence). CDR3 residues: CALLWITDTQYF. The CDR3 nucleotides are TGTGCCTTGTTGTGGATCACAGATACGCAGTATTTT. The full variable domain, in which reference TRBV30 and TRBJ2-3 provide the parts outside the CDR3, is SQTIHQWPATLVQPVGSPLSLECTVEGTSNPNLYWYRQAAGRGLQLLFYSVGIGQISSEVPQNLSASRPQDRQFILSSKKLLLSDSGFYLCALLWITDTQYFGPGTRLTVL.

This clone was counted only a few times. The V gene is TRBV18, the J gene TRBJ1-5, with a possible D match to TRBD1 (5 bases). CDR1 and CDR2 (germline): KGHSH, LQKENI. Trimming cost V 3 bases and J 5 bases, with 17 bases left between them. The CDR3 loop spans 16 amino acids. CDR3 coding DNA: TGTGCCAGCTCACCCAGGGTTGGTCCGGTGGATCAGCCCCAGCATTTT. Protein sequence: CASSPRVGPVDQPQHF. Combining the CDR3 with reference TRBV18 and TRBJ1-5 gives the whole variable domain NAGVMQNPRHLVRRRGQEARLRCSPMKGHSHVYWYRQLPEEGLKFMVYLQKENIIDESGMPKERFSAEFPKEGPSILRIQQVVRGDSAAYFCASSPRVGPVDQPQHFGDGTRLSIL.

The chain combines TRBV6-2 or TRBV6-3 with TRBJ2-2; 7 bases are shared with TRBD1. CDR1 is MNHEY and CDR2 is SVGEGT in the germline V gene. V gave up 2 bases and J gave up 3 bases; unmatched junction bases: 3. This CDR3 spans 15 amino acids. The CDR3 sequence is CASSYGQGDTGELFF. The CDR3 region has the DNA TGTGCCAGCAGTTACGGGCAGGGGGACACCGGGGAGCTGTTTTTT.

The chain recombines TRBV11-2 with TRBJ1-2, with D perhaps matching TRBD1 (6 bases). The CDR3 is 14 amino acids. V was trimmed by 5 bases and J by 2 bases, leaving 12 bases between them. Germline CDR1 reads SGHAT; CDR2 reads FQNNGV. The CDR3 region has the DNA TGTGCCAGCAGCCCCGGACAGACCAACTATGGCTACACCTTC. It is translated as CASSPGQTNYGYTF.

The sample holds one count of this clone. The V call is TRBV27, the J call TRBJ2-7; tentative D call: TRBD2 (6 bases). The CDR3 loop spans 16 amino acids. Germline CDR1 is MNHEY and CDR2 is SMNVEV (reference sequence). The V end lost 2 bases, the J end lost 0 bases, and 14 bases lay between the germline ends. The CDR3 protein is CASSLRASDLSYEQYF. The CDR3 nucleotides are TGTGCCAGCAGTTTACGGGCTAGCGACCTCTCCTACGAGCAGTACTTC.

The chain uses TRBV2 and TRBJ1-5; weak D call: TRBD1 (6 bases). Germline CDR1 SNHLY, CDR2 FYNNEI. There are 15 residues in the CDR3. The V and J ends lost 7 bases and 5 bases respectively, with 18 bases between them. This CDR3 reads CASTGQGRRDQPQHF. DNA of the CDR3: TGTGCCAGCACGGGACAAGGGAGAAGGGATCAGCCCCAGCATTTT.

The chain has TRBV10-3 and TRBJ2-7; D possibly corresponds to TRBD1 (6 bases). The CDR3 sequence is 16 residues long. Trimming left V 4 bases short and J 1 base short, with 17 bases between. Germline V gene sequence: CDR1 ENHRY, CDR2 SYGVKD. CDR3 amino acids: CAISAEQGRNSYEQYF. CDR3 DNA sequence: TGTGCCATCAGTGCGGAACAGGGCCGCAATTCCTACGAGCAGTACTTC.

This clone came up once. The CDR3 nucleotides read TGTGCCAGCAGCCTGAAGGACGGGAGTGAAGCTTTCTTT. Its protein product is CASSLKDGSEAFF. V usage is TRBV21-1 and J usage is TRBJ1-1. TRBV21-1 is a pseudogene. This CDR3 is 13 amino acids long.

The chain has TRBV19 and TRBJ2-7; 9 nucleotides match TRBD1. Germline loops: CDR1 LNHDA, CDR2 SQIVND (reference sequence). The V segment lost 4 bases and the J segment 5 bases; nucleotides outside the gene matches: 15. This CDR3 is 17 amino acids long. The chain's CDR3 is CASSTSAPGQGYDEQYF. For the CDR3, the DNA is TGTGCCAGTAGTACCTCTGCTCCGGGACAGGGATACGACGAGCAGTACTTC.

Regarding this clone: In the same sample, other DNA sequences code for this CDR3. The gene calls are TRBV20-1 and TRBJ2-5; D not certain. CDR3 length: 11 amino acids. V was cut by 1 base and J by 5 bases, with 5 bases left in between. CDR1 and CDR2 (germline): DFQATT, SNEGSKA (reference sequence). The CDR3 DNA is TGCAGTGCTAGAGCCTTGGAGACCCAGTACTTC. Amino acid sequence: CSARALETQYF.

This chain links TRBV27 with TRBJ1-5; no definite D call. Germline V gene lookup returns CDR1 MNHEY and CDR2 SMNVEV (reference sequence). The CDR3 is made up of 13 amino acids. Trimming removed 2 bases from V and 1 base from J, with 3 bases in between. CDR3 in DNA: TGTGCCAGCAGTTTACGGAGCAATCAGCCCCAGCATTTT. This encodes CASSLRSNQPQHF.

This clone was seen more than once but under ten times. This rearrangement joins TRBV7-8 to TRBJ2-2, with D possibly called TRBD1 or TRBD2 (5 bases each). The CDR3 is made up of 16 amino acids. V lost 2 bases and J lost 1, with 11 bases in between. Germline-derived CDR1 and CDR2 are SGHVS and FQNEAQ. In DNA, the CDR3 is TGTGCCAGCAGCTTAAATTGGGGGAGGAACACCGGGGAGCTGTTTTTT. Translation: CASSLNWGRNTGELFF.

The chain combines TRBV7-9 with TRBJ2-3, with 7 nucleotides matching TRBD1. This CDR3 spans 16 amino acids. Trimming at V came to 2 bases and at J to 4 bases, leaving 9 bases not matched to a gene. Germline V CDR1 and CDR2: SEHNR, FQNEAQ (reference sequence). This CDR3 reads CASSLRPGGVADTQYF. CDR3 nucleotide sequence: TGTGCCAGCAGCTTACGGCCAGGGGGAGTAGCAGATACGCAGTATTTT.